Listed below are T cell receptor beta chains from one sample, sequenced in a study of T cells in Graves' hyperthyroidism and ophthalmopathy. A single record per CDR3 protein comes from TCRdb applying MiXCR to the multiplex PCR reads. In the table there are about 330,000 distinct CDR3 sequences, roughly an eighth of which are singletons. What was sequenced was blood. The receptors derive from a woman aged 40 to 50 with Graves' ophthalmopathy. Both conserved end residues are part of each CDR3. The order of the fields is clone size, D gene, J gene, CDR3 length, V gene, CDR3 DNA, CDR3 protein. The D gene is left open where the match is weak. The size field is filled for only some rows; it gives once, few, many or a size class.

clone size: many
D gene: TRBD2
J gene: TRBJ2-2
CDR3 length: 18
V gene: TRBV15
CDR3 DNA: TGTGCCACCAGCAGAGACACCTTTGGCGGGGGATACACCGGGGAGCTGTTTTTT
CDR3 protein: CATSRDTFGGGYTGELFF

clone size: many
D gene: NA
J gene: TRBJ2-7
CDR3 length: 12
V gene: TRBV3-1
CDR3 DNA: TGTGCCACCTTCGTGGGGTTCTACGAGCAGTACTTC
CDR3 protein: CATFVGFYEQYF

clone size: many
D gene: NA
J gene: TRBJ2-1
CDR3 length: 15
V gene: TRBV20-1
CDR3 DNA: TGCAGTGCTAGTTGGGGGCAGGCGAATTACAATGAGCAGTTCTTC
CDR3 protein: CSASWGQANYNEQFF

clone size: many
D gene: NA
J gene: TRBJ2-1
CDR3 length: 15
V gene: TRBV2
CDR3 DNA: TGTGCCAGCAGCCCAGGTGGGGGAGCGGGCGATGAGCAGTTCTTC
CDR3 protein: CASSPGGGAGDEQFF

clone size: many
D gene: TRBD1
J gene: TRBJ1-5
CDR3 length: 14
V gene: TRBV28
CDR3 DNA: TGTGCCAGCAGTTCCGGACAGGGGAGTAAGCCCCAGCATTTT
CDR3 protein: CASSSGQGSKPQHF

clone size: NA
D gene: NA
J gene: TRBJ2-3
CDR3 length: 15
V gene: TRBV7-6
CDR3 DNA: TGTGCCAGCAGCTCCCGGACAGAGCAGGGAGATACGCAGTATTTT
CDR3 protein: CASSSRTEQGDTQYF

clone size: many
D gene: NA
J gene: TRBJ1-4
CDR3 length: 16
V gene: TRBV28
CDR3 DNA: TGTGCCAGCAGTTTAGGGGGGGCGCGGAGAAATGAAAAACTGTTTTTT
CDR3 protein: CASSLGGARRNEKLFF

clone size: many
D gene: NA
J gene: TRBJ1-1
CDR3 length: 15
V gene: TRBV6-1
CDR3 DNA: TGTGCCAGCAGCTCGCAGACAGGAGCGAACACTGAAGCTTTCTTT
CDR3 protein: CASSSQTGANTEAFF

clone size: few
D gene: TRBD2
J gene: TRBJ2-5
CDR3 length: 17
V gene: TRBV9
CDR3 DNA: TGTGCCAGCAGCGTAGATACTAGCGGGGGGTTGCAAGAGACCCAGTACTTC
CDR3 protein: CASSVDTSGGLQETQYF

clone size: NA
D gene: NA
J gene: TRBJ1-5
CDR3 length: 12
V gene: TRBV28
CDR3 DNA: TGTGCCAGCACCCCAACGGGGCAGCCCCAGCATTTT
CDR3 protein: CASTPTGQPQHF

clone size: few
D gene: TRBD1
J gene: TRBJ2-5
CDR3 length: 16
V gene: TRBV28
CDR3 DNA: TGTGCCAGCAGTTTATATGTGGGGGACAGCCAAGAGACCCAGTACTTC
CDR3 protein: CASSLYVGDSQETQYF

clone size: many
D gene: TRBD1
J gene: TRBJ1-5
CDR3 length: 12
V gene: TRBV20-1
CDR3 DNA: TGCAGTGCTAGAGAGCCGGGACAGACCCAGCATTTT
CDR3 protein: CSAREPGQTQHF

clone size: many
D gene: NA
J gene: TRBJ1-2
CDR3 length: 13
V gene: TRBV12-3/TRBV12-4
CDR3 DNA: TGTGCCAGCATGGGCCTTACTAACTATGGCTACACCTTC
CDR3 protein: CASMGLTNYGYTF

clone size: few
D gene: NA
J gene: TRBJ2-1
CDR3 length: 14
V gene: TRBV28
CDR3 DNA: TGTGCCACTCTGGGCGGCGAGACCTACAATGAGCAGTTCTTC
CDR3 protein: CATLGGETYNEQFF

clone size: NA
D gene: NA
J gene: TRBJ2-1
CDR3 length: 18
V gene: TRBV5-1
CDR3 DNA: TGCGCCAGCAGCTTGGCTTTTATCGTACGGCGGGCCTACAATGAGCAGTTCTTC
CDR3 protein: CASSLAFIVRRAYNEQFF

clone size: few
D gene: NA
J gene: TRBJ2-7
CDR3 length: 14
V gene: TRBV7-9
CDR3 DNA: TGTGCCAGCAGCTACCTGGCGGGTTCCTACGAGCAGTACTTC
CDR3 protein: CASSYLAGSYEQYF

clone size: many
D gene: NA
J gene: TRBJ1-5
CDR3 length: 16
V gene: TRBV20-1
CDR3 DNA: TGCAGTGCTAGACCCGTGGCCTCAAAGAGCAATCAGCCCCAGCATTTT
CDR3 protein: CSARPVASKSNQPQHF

clone size: NA
D gene: TRBD1
J gene: TRBJ1-1
CDR3 length: 13
V gene: TRBV5-1
CDR3 DNA: TGCGCCAGCAGCTTTCCGGACAGGACGGAAGCTTTCTTT
CDR3 protein: CASSFPDRTEAFF

clone size: many
D gene: NA
J gene: TRBJ2-3
CDR3 length: 11
V gene: TRBV12-3/TRBV12-4
CDR3 DNA: TGTGCCAGCAGTTTGATGGATACGCAGTATTTT
CDR3 protein: CASSLMDTQYF

clone size: NA
D gene: NA
J gene: TRBJ2-2
CDR3 length: 14
V gene: TRBV28
CDR3 DNA: TGTGCCAGCAAGGGGAGTTTGGACACCGGGGAGCTGTTTTTT
CDR3 protein: CASKGSLDTGELFF

clone size: NA
D gene: TRBD1
J gene: TRBJ1-4
CDR3 length: 12
V gene: TRBV7-9
CDR3 DNA: TGTGCCAGCGGGACAGTATCTGAAAAACTGTTTTTT
CDR3 protein: CASGTVSEKLFF

clone size: many
D gene: TRBD1
J gene: TRBJ1-1
CDR3 length: 16
V gene: TRBV6-1
CDR3 DNA: TGTGCCAGCAGAGGGACAGGGAGAGTCGGTAACACTGAAGCTTTCTTT
CDR3 protein: CASRGTGRVGNTEAFF

clone size: NA
D gene: NA
J gene: TRBJ1-1
CDR3 length: 14
V gene: TRBV7-6
CDR3 DNA: TGCGCCAGCTCACTCGCCGGGAGTAACACTGAAGCTTTCTTT
CDR3 protein: CASSLAGSNTEAFF